The sequence of this T cell receptor (beta chain) was determined in a study of blood T cell repertoires in COVID-19. Study-wide background: Whether acute or convalescent, the COVID-19 samples came from the United States, Italy and Spain. PBMCs, B-cell-depleted T cells, or T cells were the source of the cDNA or gDNA that made up the material.

Using immunoSEQ multiplex PCR, the repertoire was profiled, and TCRdb retains in-frame clones only, with some absent. The data show 360,000 or so clones, 90% seen once. The source is a man aged 18 to 29 with active or convalescent COVID-19. Sequenced: peripheral blood.

CDR3: CASSLPGSGGNQPQHF. The CDR3, as DNA: TGTGCCAGCAGTTTACCCGGGTCGGGTGGCAATCAGCCCCAGCATTTT. V usage is TRBV28 and J usage is TRBJ1-5; D gene uncertain. CDR1 is MDHEN and CDR2 is SYDVKM in the germline V gene. The V and J ends lost 2 bases and 2 bases respectively, with 13 bases between them. This CDR3 is 16 amino acids long.